This is a list of T cell receptor beta chains from one sample in a study of cytomegalovirus exposure and HLA in healthy donors. TCRdb keeps only in-frame clones here, not all; method: immunoSEQ multiplex PCR. This sample has 110,000 to 150,000 clones, with over 70% found just once. Sequenced input: PBMCs. The receptors originated from a man aged 35 to 55 in good health and CMV-seronegative. Each CDR3 is given with its conserved first and last residue. D genes are given only for firm matches. The listing skips clone size in some rows; elsewhere it reads once, few, many or a size class.

CDR3nt: TGTGCCACCAGCAGTGGGGGGGGGCAGTATGAAAAACTGTTTTTT
CDR3aa: CATSSGGGQYEKLFF
j_gene: TRBJ1-4
v_gene: TRBV15
d_gene: -
len: 15
abundance: -

CDR3nt: TGCGCCAGCAGCCAGCATAGCGGGGGCTCCTACAATGAGCAGTTCTTC
CDR3aa: CASSQHSGGSYNEQFF
j_gene: TRBJ2-1
v_gene: TRBV4-1
d_gene: TRBD2
len: 16
abundance: -

CDR3nt: TGTGCCAGCGGGACTAGCGGGGGTGGCACCGGGGAGCTGTTTTTT
CDR3aa: CASGTSGGGTGELFF
j_gene: TRBJ2-2
v_gene: TRBV6-6
d_gene: TRBD2
len: 15
abundance: -

CDR3nt: TGTGCCAGCAGTAAGCCGTTCTCTGGGGCCAACGTCCTGACTTTC
CDR3aa: CASSKPFSGANVLTF
j_gene: TRBJ2-6
v_gene: TRBV6-6
d_gene: -
len: 15
abundance: few

CDR3nt: TGTGCCACCGCCCAAACGATTAGCGGAGAGACCCAGTACTTC
CDR3aa: CATAQTISGETQYF
j_gene: TRBJ2-5
v_gene: TRBV19
d_gene: -
len: 14
abundance: -

CDR3nt: TGTGCCAGCAGCGCCCGACAGGGTGTAAATGAAAAACTGTTTTTT
CDR3aa: CASSARQGVNEKLFF
j_gene: TRBJ1-4
v_gene: TRBV11-1
d_gene: TRBD1
len: 15
abundance: few

CDR3nt: TGTGCCAGCAGCTTGCGGGGGGCGCTTTCTAATGAAAAACTGTTTTTT
CDR3aa: CASSLRGALSNEKLFF
j_gene: TRBJ1-4
v_gene: TRBV5-6
d_gene: -
len: 16
abundance: -

CDR3nt: TGCGCCAGCAGGGGGGGGGAGGTTTGGGAACAGCCCCAGCATTTT
CDR3aa: CASRGGEVWEQPQHF
j_gene: TRBJ1-5
v_gene: TRBV10-2
d_gene: -
len: 15
abundance: -

CDR3nt: TGTGCCAGCAGGGTCCTTGGGGGGGCGTCCTACGAGCAGTACTTC
CDR3aa: CASRVLGGASYEQYF
j_gene: TRBJ2-7
v_gene: TRBV6-1
d_gene: -
len: 15
abundance: -

CDR3nt: TGTGCCAGCAGCGTAGCTCTCGGAGGGAGGGGCGGCTACACCTTC
CDR3aa: CASSVALGGRGGYTF
j_gene: TRBJ1-2
v_gene: TRBV9
d_gene: -
len: 15
abundance: -

CDR3nt: TGCGCCAGCAGAGTGAGGGAGAATCAGCCCCAGCATTTT
CDR3aa: CASRVRENQPQHF
j_gene: TRBJ1-5
v_gene: TRBV5-1
d_gene: -
len: 13
abundance: -

CDR3nt: TGTGCCAGCAGCCCCTCGAGGGATTTTGGTTCACCCCTCCACTTT
CDR3aa: CASSPSRDFGSPLHF
j_gene: TRBJ1-6
v_gene: TRBV7-2
d_gene: -
len: 15
abundance: -

CDR3nt: TGTGCCAGCAATGGGGCAGCGAACACTGAAGCTTTCTTT
CDR3aa: CASNGAANTEAFF
j_gene: TRBJ1-1
v_gene: TRBV6-6
d_gene: -
len: 13
abundance: -

CDR3nt: TGTGCCAGCAGCCCTAGCGGGGGGGCGAATGAGCAGTTCTTC
CDR3aa: CASSPSGGANEQFF
j_gene: TRBJ2-1
v_gene: TRBV7-3
d_gene: TRBD2
len: 14
abundance: -

CDR3nt: TGTGCCAGCAGCTCGAGACAGCCCTCTGGAAACACCATATATTTT
CDR3aa: CASSSRQPSGNTIYF
j_gene: TRBJ1-3
v_gene: TRBV7-9
d_gene: -
len: 15
abundance: -

CDR3nt: TGTGCCAGCAGCCCTCCGGGACGGGGGTTGACCCAGTACTTC
CDR3aa: CASSPPGRGLTQYF
j_gene: TRBJ2-5
v_gene: TRBV5-6
d_gene: -
len: 14
abundance: -

CDR3nt: TGTGCCAGCAGTCTCTTACAGAATAATTCACCCCTCCACTTT
CDR3aa: CASSLLQNNSPLHF
j_gene: TRBJ1-6
v_gene: TRBV7-9
d_gene: -
len: 14
abundance: -

CDR3nt: TGTGCCAGCAGACCGGGACAGGGGGAGAGAAATGAGCAGTTCTTC
CDR3aa: CASRPGQGERNEQFF
j_gene: TRBJ2-1
v_gene: TRBV6-4
d_gene: TRBD1
len: 15
abundance: -

CDR3nt: TGTGCCAGCTCACCCGGGGGACTAGCCTACGAGCAGTACTTC
CDR3aa: CASSPGGLAYEQYF
j_gene: TRBJ2-7
v_gene: TRBV18
d_gene: TRBD2
len: 14
abundance: -

CDR3nt: TGTGCCAGCAGCGTAGGGGGGCGCGGTGGAAACACCATATATTTT
CDR3aa: CASSVGGRGGNTIYF
j_gene: TRBJ1-3
v_gene: TRBV9
d_gene: -
len: 15
abundance: -

CDR3nt: TGTGCCAGTAGTTTGGGACAGGGGCGACCTCTGGGAAACACCATATATTTT
CDR3aa: CASSLGQGRPLGNTIYF
j_gene: TRBJ1-3
v_gene: TRBV19
d_gene: TRBD1
len: 17
abundance: -

CDR3nt: TGTGCCAGCTCACCATTGACAGGGGAGGGCACTGAAGCTTTCTTT
CDR3aa: CASSPLTGEGTEAFF
j_gene: TRBJ1-1
v_gene: TRBV18
d_gene: TRBD1
len: 15
abundance: once

CDR3nt: TGTGCCAGCATCGAGGGACATGGTAACTACGAGCAGTACTTC
CDR3aa: CASIEGHGNYEQYF
j_gene: TRBJ2-7
v_gene: TRBV2
d_gene: -
len: 14
abundance: -

CDR3nt: TGCGCCAGCAGCTTGAATACAGCACGGCAGGGGGGCTACACCTTC
CDR3aa: CASSLNTARQGGYTF
j_gene: TRBJ1-2
v_gene: TRBV5-1
d_gene: -
len: 15
abundance: -

CDR3nt: TGTGCCAGCAGCTTGTTTCAGGGGAACACTGAAGCTTTCTTT
CDR3aa: CASSLFQGNTEAFF
j_gene: TRBJ1-1
v_gene: TRBV5-5
d_gene: -
len: 14
abundance: -

CDR3nt: TGTGCCAGCAGTTACAACCGGGACAAAACTGGGGAAAAACTGTTTTTT
CDR3aa: CASSYNRDKTGEKLFF
j_gene: TRBJ1-4
v_gene: TRBV6-5
d_gene: -
len: 16
abundance: -

CDR3nt: TGTGCCAGCAGTTACGAGCGGGGGCAGGACGGCTACACCTTC
CDR3aa: CASSYERGQDGYTF
j_gene: TRBJ1-2
v_gene: TRBV6-6
d_gene: -
len: 14
abundance: few

CDR3nt: TGTGCCAGCAGTGACTCCCACACAGATACGCAGTATTTT
CDR3aa: CASSDSHTDTQYF
j_gene: TRBJ2-3
v_gene: TRBV6-4
d_gene: -
len: 13
abundance: once

CDR3nt: TGCAGCGTTGGGGTTGGGACAGGGAACTATGGCTACACCTTC
CDR3aa: CSVGVGTGNYGYTF
j_gene: TRBJ1-2
v_gene: TRBV29-1
d_gene: TRBD1
len: 14
abundance: -

CDR3nt: TGTGCCAGCAGTTTGCGCAAGGACAATGAGCTGTTCTTC
CDR3aa: CASSLRKDNELFF
j_gene: TRBJ2-1
v_gene: TRBV27
d_gene: -
len: 13
abundance: -

CDR3nt: TGCGCCAGCAGCTTGGAGCATAGCACAGATACGCAGTATTTT
CDR3aa: CASSLEHSTDTQYF
j_gene: TRBJ2-3
v_gene: TRBV5-1
d_gene: -
len: 14
abundance: -

CDR3nt: TGCGCCAGCAGCTTGTATTCGAACACTGAAGCTTTCTTT
CDR3aa: CASSLYSNTEAFF
j_gene: TRBJ1-1
v_gene: TRBV5-1
d_gene: -
len: 13
abundance: -

CDR3nt: TGTGCCAGCAGCCAAGACAGGCGGGCGCCCCAGCATTTT
CDR3aa: CASSQDRRAPQHF
j_gene: TRBJ1-5
v_gene: TRBV14
d_gene: -
len: 13
abundance: -

CDR3nt: TGTGCCAGCAGTTACACCCCAGGACAGGGGGGAAACACCATATATTTT
CDR3aa: CASSYTPGQGGNTIYF
j_gene: TRBJ1-3
v_gene: TRBV6-6
d_gene: TRBD1
len: 16
abundance: many

CDR3nt: TGTGCCAGCAGCTTAGAAGGGGGGGACAGGGGAATGGGGACTGAAGCTTTCTTT
CDR3aa: CASSLEGGDRGMGTEAFF
j_gene: TRBJ1-1
v_gene: TRBV7-9
d_gene: TRBD1
len: 18
abundance: -

CDR3nt: TGCGCCAGCAGCTTTACAGGGGGCGGTGGGGAGACCCAGTACTTC
CDR3aa: CASSFTGGGGETQYF
j_gene: TRBJ2-5
v_gene: TRBV5-1
d_gene: TRBD1
len: 15
abundance: -

CDR3nt: TGTGCCTGGGAGGGGAACAGGGGATTAACTGGCAATCAGCCCCAGCATTTT
CDR3aa: CAWEGNRGLTGNQPQHF
j_gene: TRBJ1-5
v_gene: TRBV30
d_gene: TRBD1
len: 17
abundance: -

CDR3nt: TGTGCCAGCTCACGACCCTCCGCAGGGCACACTGAAGCTTTCTTT
CDR3aa: CASSRPSAGHTEAFF
j_gene: TRBJ1-1
v_gene: TRBV18
d_gene: -
len: 15
abundance: -

CDR3nt: TGTGCAAGTCGCCCAAAGAGGGGGTTGGGGCAACAGCCCCAGCATTTT
CDR3aa: CASRPKRGLGQQPQHF
j_gene: TRBJ1-5
v_gene: TRBV12-2
d_gene: -
len: 16
abundance: -

CDR3nt: TGTGCCATCAGTGAGGCGGACGGGGGGGCTTACGAGCAGTACTTC
CDR3aa: CAISEADGGAYEQYF
j_gene: TRBJ2-7
v_gene: TRBV10-3
d_gene: TRBD2
len: 15
abundance: -